The clone carrying this T cell receptor beta chain was seen once. This sample is drawn from a study of blood T cell repertoires in COVID-19. Looking at the study overall: From the United States, Italy and Spain came samples of acute and convalescent COVID-19. In each case, the material was cDNA or gDNA derived from T cells, B-cell-depleted T cells, or PBMCs.

Seattle patients were enrolled during active infection and followed longitudinally. Original handling: Amplified reference gene primers provided the basis for estimating nucleated cell counts. The method was immunoSEQ multiplex PCR; TCRdb's version includes in-frame clones alone and lacks a portion of them. V and J calls plus clone size are reproduced from that table; the DNA served to infer D and trimming. The repertoire holds around 150,000 clones, with 92% as singletons. The CDR3 runs 14 residues. The V segment lost 2 bases and the J segment 5 bases; nucleotides outside the gene matches: 4. Looked up from germline, CDR1 is SEHNR and CDR2 is FQNEAQ (reference sequence).

The TCR sequence derives from a man aged 25-45 years with COVID-19, enrolled during active disease. V gene TRBV7-9 combines with J gene TRBJ1-2, with 8 bases aligning to TRBD1. Sequencing input: peripheral blood. In DNA form, the CDR3 reads TGTGCCAGCAGCTTAATGCAGGGGGCTTATGGCTACACCTTC. It translates to CASSLMQGAYGYTF.